The clone carrying this T cell receptor beta chain has ten or more counts. This sample stems from a study of T cells after yellow fever vaccination. Turning to the study itself: When fractions had low cell numbers, they were prepared with SMART-Seq v4 Ultra Low Input.

This CDR3 spans 13 amino acids. CDR1 is KGHSH, CDR2 LQKENI, per germline. Between the trimmed V and J ends, which lost 3 bases and 4 bases, there was a span of 9 bases. TCRdb recomputed calls from the 5' RACE reads with MiXCR, one row per CDR3 protein. The table shows some 260,000 distinct CDR3 sequences, with about 5.2% occurring only once. Sequencing used CD4+ T cells sorted from PBMCs, obtained on the day of the yellow fever booster vaccination. The chain links TRBV18 to TRBJ2-5, with D perhaps assigned TRBD1 or TRBD2 (6 bases each). This TCR derives from a man aged 18-30 years who received the YFV17D yellow fever vaccine. CDR3 sequence: CASSPGGGETQYF. The CDR3 bases are TGTGCCAGCTCACCCGGGGGCGGAGAGACCCAGTACTTC.